What follows are 9 T cell receptor beta chains derived from one specimen sequenced in a study of T-cell reconstitution after alpha-beta-depleted transplantation in children. Preparation of the TCRbeta library involved a method that used unique molecular identifiers. Via MiXCR, TCRdb re-called the PCR reads, giving one row per CDR3 protein. Of 400,000 to 500,000 distinct CDR3 sequences listed, roughly a tenth are singletons. The sequences come from PBMCs from the stem cell graft donor, collected from the stem cell graft. The receptors stem from a human donor who donated a stem cell graft to a child with acute myeloid leukemia.

The rearrangement uses TRBV12-3 or TRBV12-4 and TRBJ2-1, with TRBD2 identical over 10 bases. V shed 6 bases and J 2 bases; nucleotides not matched to a gene: 7. The CDR3 consists of 16 residues. Here the CDR3 DNA reads TGTGCCAGCAGCCCTTTAGCGGGAGGACCCTACAATGAGCAGTTCTTC. Its protein product is CASSPLAGGPYNEQFF.

This clonotype has only a few counts. The chain links TRBV25-1 to TRBJ2-5; 8 nucleotides align to TRBD1. Germline V gene data show CDR1 as MGHDK and CDR2 as SYGVNS. V lost 1 base to trimming and J lost 5 bases; unmatched junction nucleotides: 9. CDR3 size: 16 residues. In DNA form, the CDR3 reads TGTGCCAGCAGTGAATCCGCAGGGGGCTTTATCGAGACCCAGTACTTC. This gives the protein CASSESAGGFIETQYF.

This clonotype was found a few times. This chain joins TRBV20-1 and TRBJ2-7; a possible D gene is TRBD1 (6 bases). CDR3 length: 13 amino acids. Germline V gene data show CDR1 as DFQATT and CDR2 as SNEGSKA (reference sequence). V was trimmed by 6 bases and J by 6 bases, leaving 18 bases between them. CDR3: CSANRATSGEQYF. DNA for the CDR3: TGCAGTGCCAACAGGGCTACAAGTGGCGAGCAGTACTTC.

This clonotype came up many times. The DNA for the CDR3 is TGCGCCAGCAGCCAAGAAAATCGGGTAGTGATCCGAAACACCGGGGAGCTGTTTTTT. This gives the protein CASSQENRVVIRNTGELFF. V and J are TRBV4-1 and TRBJ2-2; D is unresolved. The V and J ends lost 0 bases and 2 bases respectively, with 19 bases between them. Germline V gives CDR1 MGHRA, CDR2 YSYEKL. This CDR3 is built from 19 residues.

This clonotype was found a few times. The CDR3 loop is CAWSVGMNQPQHF. CDR3 coding DNA: TGTGCCTGGAGTGTTGGGATGAATCAGCCCCAGCATTTT. The chain uses TRBV30 and TRBJ1-5; D gene uncertain. Germline V gene lookup returns CDR1 GTSNPN and CDR2 SVGIG (reference sequence). The CDR3 contains 13 residues. Trimming removed 0 bases from V and 4 bases from J, with 7 bases in between. Combining the CDR3 with reference TRBV30 and TRBJ1-5 gives the whole variable domain SQTIHQWPATLVQPVGSPLSLECTVEGTSNPNLYWYRQAAGRGLQLLFYSVGIGQISSEVPQNLSASRPQDRQFILSSKKLLLSDSGFYLCAWSVGMNQPQHFGDGTRLSIL.

V and J are TRBV20-1 and TRBJ2-1; 8 nucleotides agree with TRBD2. Germline CDR1 is DFQATT and CDR2 is SNEGSKA (reference sequence). The CDR3 totals 16 residues. V lost 7 bases to trimming and J lost 4 bases; unmatched junction nucleotides: 15. CDR3 protein: CSGDRYSGSLYNEQFF. The CDR3 nucleotides read TGCAGTGGAGACAGATACAGCGGGAGCTTATACAATGAGCAGTTCTTC.

Many counts were recorded for this clonotype. The chain carries TRBV4-1 and TRBJ2-1; D is uncertain. The CDR3 spans 15 residues. Germline V lookup: CDR1 MGHRA, CDR2 YSYEKL. V was cut by 1 base and J by 4 bases, with 11 bases left in between. CDR3 sequence (DNA): TGCGCCAGCAGCCAAGCAGGATACACTTACAATGAGCAGTTCTTC. Residues: CASSQAGYTYNEQFF.

There are a few counts of this clonotype. The V gene is TRBV2, the J gene TRBJ2-7; maybe TRBD1 (5 bases). CDR1 and CDR2 from the germline V gene are SNHLY and FYNNEI. This CDR3 is 16 amino acids long. The germline V and J ends were trimmed by 6 bases and 0 bases, with 18 bases remaining between them. CDR3 bases: TGTGCCAGCAGGGGGTCGGACATTAACCCCTCCTACGAGCAGTACGTC. Amino acids: CASRGSDINPSYEQYV.

The chain recombines TRBV20-1 with TRBJ2-1, with D unresolved. The length of the CDR3 is 15 residues. Germline CDR1 DFQATT, CDR2 SNEGSKA (reference sequence). V dropped 4 bases and J dropped 6 bases, with 19 bases sitting between them. The CDR3 spells CSATQGIPGSNEQFF. The CDR3 bases are TGCAGTGCTACTCAAGGGATCCCTGGATCCAATGAGCAGTTCTTC.